The rows below give T cell receptor beta chains drawn from one sample of a study of cytomegalovirus exposure and HLA in healthy donors. Using immunoSEQ multiplex PCR, the repertoire was profiled, and TCRdb retains in-frame clones only, with some absent. The table shows more than 150,000 clones, with about 85% occurring only once. The sequencing sample was made of PBMCs. These receptors came from a girl aged 5-17 years in good health and CMV-seropositive. The CDR3 runs from the conserved cysteine through the conserved F or W. D genes are given only for firm matches. Clone size is not always given. Where it is, it says once, few, many or a class for expanded clones.

abundance: -; j_gene: TRBJ1-1; d_gene: -; v_gene: TRBV11-3; CDR3nt: TGTGCCAGCAGCTTGGGGGCTGTAAACACTGAAGCTTTCTTT; CDR3aa: CASSLGAVNTEAFF
abundance: -; j_gene: TRBJ2-2; d_gene: -; v_gene: TRBV14; CDR3nt: TGTGCCAGCAGTCTTAACAGGATAACCGGGGAGCTGTTTTTT; CDR3aa: CASSLNRITGELFF
abundance: few; j_gene: TRBJ2-4; d_gene: -; v_gene: TRBV6-1; CDR3nt: TGTGCCAGCAGTGAACCCACAGGAAACATTCAGTACTTC; CDR3aa: CASSEPTGNIQYF
abundance: -; j_gene: TRBJ2-3; d_gene: TRBD2; v_gene: TRBV29-1; CDR3nt: TGCAGCGTTGTGCCAGCGGGAGTTTCATCAGATACGCAGTATTTT; CDR3aa: CSVVPAGVSSDTQYF
abundance: -; j_gene: TRBJ1-3; d_gene: -; v_gene: TRBV6-1; CDR3nt: TGTGCCAGCGGGGGGTATGGAAACACCATATATTTT; CDR3aa: CASGGYGNTIYF
abundance: -; j_gene: TRBJ1-1; d_gene: -; v_gene: TRBV9; CDR3nt: TGTGCCAGCAGCGTAAGGGACACCGTCTCTGAAGCTTTCTTT; CDR3aa: CASSVRDTVSEAFF
abundance: -; j_gene: TRBJ2-7; d_gene: TRBD1; v_gene: TRBV4-1; CDR3nt: TGCGCCAGCAGCCCGAACCAGGGGGCTGTGGACGAGCAGTACTTC; CDR3aa: CASSPNQGAVDEQYF
abundance: -; j_gene: TRBJ2-7; d_gene: TRBD1; v_gene: TRBV29-1; CDR3nt: TGCAGCGGTGGACAGGGGTACGAGCAGTACTTC; CDR3aa: CSGGQGYEQYF
abundance: -; j_gene: TRBJ1-1; d_gene: -; v_gene: TRBV2; CDR3nt: TGTGCCAGCAGTGAATACAGGGCTAACACTGAAGCTTTCTTT; CDR3aa: CASSEYRANTEAFF
abundance: -; j_gene: TRBJ1-4; d_gene: TRBD1; v_gene: TRBV6-6; CDR3nt: TGTGCCAGCATAGATCGGGACAGAAAGAATGAAAAACTGTTTTTT; CDR3aa: CASIDRDRKNEKLFF
abundance: -; j_gene: TRBJ2-7; d_gene: -; v_gene: TRBV7-9; CDR3nt: TGTGCCAGCAGCCCTAGGGGTTCGGACCAATCCTACGAGCAGTACTTC; CDR3aa: CASSPRGSDQSYEQYF
abundance: -; j_gene: TRBJ2-2; d_gene: -; v_gene: TRBV9; CDR3nt: TGTGCCAGCAGCGTAAACAGGAACACCGGGGAGCTGTTTTTT; CDR3aa: CASSVNRNTGELFF
abundance: once; j_gene: TRBJ2-3; d_gene: TRBD2; v_gene: TRBV4-1; CDR3nt: TGCGCCAGCAGCCAAGATCCTCCGGGACCTGGGACTAGCGGGATATTCACAGATACGCAGTATTTT; CDR3aa: CASSQDPPGPGTSGIFTDTQYF
abundance: -; j_gene: TRBJ2-3; d_gene: TRBD2; v_gene: TRBV4-2; CDR3nt: TGTGCCAGCAGCCTAGAGCGGGAGTACACAGATACGCAGTATTTT; CDR3aa: CASSLEREYTDTQYF
abundance: -; j_gene: TRBJ2-7; d_gene: TRBD2; v_gene: TRBV7-9; CDR3nt: TGTGCCAGCAGCATTAGCGGGAAAGGAGTCTACGAGCAGTACTTC; CDR3aa: CASSISGKGVYEQYF
abundance: -; j_gene: TRBJ2-5; d_gene: TRBD2; v_gene: TRBV7-7; CDR3nt: TGTGCTAGCAGCATGGGACTAGCGGGGCAAGAGACCCAGTACTTC; CDR3aa: CASSMGLAGQETQYF
abundance: -; j_gene: TRBJ2-5; d_gene: TRBD1; v_gene: TRBV25-1; CDR3nt: TGTGCCAGCAGTGAACTCAGGGGGCCGGGAGAGACCCAGTACTTC; CDR3aa: CASSELRGPGETQYF
abundance: -; j_gene: TRBJ1-5; d_gene: TRBD1; v_gene: TRBV7-2; CDR3nt: TGTGCCAGCAGCGAGACAGGGCGCTATCAGCCCCAGCATTTT; CDR3aa: CASSETGRYQPQHF
abundance: -; j_gene: TRBJ2-7; d_gene: -; v_gene: TRBV18; CDR3nt: TGTGCCAGCTCCCCCCAGGCAGTGGGTAGTCCCTACGAGCAGTACTTC; CDR3aa: CASSPQAVGSPYEQYF
abundance: -; j_gene: TRBJ2-7; d_gene: -; v_gene: TRBV29-1; CDR3nt: TGCAGCGCCGGGGATAGCGGAGCGGACTACGAGCAGTACTTC; CDR3aa: CSAGDSGADYEQYF
abundance: -; j_gene: TRBJ2-3; d_gene: -; v_gene: TRBV27; CDR3nt: TGTGCCACCCTACCAGGGCTCGGGTTTCACAAGACAGATACGCAGTATTTT; CDR3aa: CATLPGLGFHKTDTQYF
abundance: -; j_gene: TRBJ2-1; d_gene: -; v_gene: TRBV4-1; CDR3nt: TGCGCCAGCAGCCTAACTAGCCCTAATGAGCAGTTCTTC; CDR3aa: CASSLTSPNEQFF
abundance: once; j_gene: TRBJ1-1; d_gene: -; v_gene: TRBV30; CDR3nt: TGTGCCTGGAGTCCAGGGCCATCTGAAGCTTTCTTT; CDR3aa: CAWSPGPSEAFF
abundance: -; j_gene: TRBJ2-1; d_gene: -; v_gene: TRBV2; CDR3nt: TGTGCCAGCAATACAAGGCCCTCCGGGGGGCGGGAGCGGTACAATGAGCAGTTCTTC; CDR3aa: CASNTRPSGGRERYNEQFF
abundance: -; j_gene: TRBJ2-7; d_gene: TRBD1; v_gene: TRBV19; CDR3nt: TGTGCCAGTAGAAGGACAGGCAGTAGCTCCTACGAGCAGTACTTC; CDR3aa: CASRRTGSSSYEQYF
abundance: -; j_gene: TRBJ1-4; d_gene: -; v_gene: TRBV18; CDR3nt: TGTGCCAGCTCCCCTTTGGGGGGAGCTAATGAAAAACTGTTTTTT; CDR3aa: CASSPLGGANEKLFF
abundance: -; j_gene: TRBJ2-3; d_gene: -; v_gene: TRBV4-1; CDR3nt: TGCGCCAGCAGCCAGGGTGGGACTCCTCATACGCAGTATTTT; CDR3aa: CASSQGGTPHTQYF
abundance: -; j_gene: TRBJ2-3; d_gene: TRBD1; v_gene: TRBV2; CDR3nt: TGTGCCAGCAATAGACAGGGGGGCACAGATACGCAGTATTTT; CDR3aa: CASNRQGGTDTQYF
abundance: -; j_gene: TRBJ2-5; d_gene: -; v_gene: TRBV30; CDR3nt: TGTGCCTGGCAAAACGCAGGGTCAGAGACCCAGTACTTC; CDR3aa: CAWQNAGSETQYF
abundance: -; j_gene: TRBJ1-1; d_gene: -; v_gene: TRBV5-1; CDR3nt: TGCGCCAGCAGCTTCCGGGGGACTAACACTGAAGCTTTCTTT; CDR3aa: CASSFRGTNTEAFF
abundance: -; j_gene: TRBJ1-1; d_gene: -; v_gene: TRBV30; CDR3nt: TGTGCCTGGACACCCGGGGTCAACACTGAAGCTTCCTTT; CDR3aa: CAWTPGVNTEASF
abundance: -; j_gene: TRBJ1-1; d_gene: -; v_gene: TRBV7-4; CDR3nt: TGTGCCAGCAGCTTAGGGCCTCAGAACACTGAAGCTTTCTTT; CDR3aa: CASSLGPQNTEAFF
abundance: -; j_gene: TRBJ2-2; d_gene: TRBD2; v_gene: TRBV14; CDR3nt: TGTGCCAGCAGCTCCGGGGTAGCGGGAGCCGCCGGGGAGCTGTTTTTT; CDR3aa: CASSSGVAGAAGELFF
abundance: -; j_gene: TRBJ1-2; d_gene: -; v_gene: TRBV4-1; CDR3nt: TGCGCCAGCAGCCACCTAGGGGAAACTAACTATGGCTACACCTTC; CDR3aa: CASSHLGETNYGYTF
abundance: -; j_gene: TRBJ2-7; d_gene: -; v_gene: TRBV5-1; CDR3nt: TGCGCCAGCAGGTCCGGACAGACCTCCTACGAGCAGTACTTC; CDR3aa: CASRSGQTSYEQYF
abundance: -; j_gene: TRBJ2-7; d_gene: -; v_gene: TRBV2; CDR3nt: TGTGCCAGCAGCTGGACTGGCGGATCCTACGAGCAGTACTTC; CDR3aa: CASSWTGGSYEQYF
abundance: -; j_gene: TRBJ2-2; d_gene: -; v_gene: TRBV30; CDR3nt: TGTGCCTGGAGTAACAACAGAGTCACCGGGGAGCTGTTTTTT; CDR3aa: CAWSNNRVTGELFF
abundance: -; j_gene: TRBJ1-2; d_gene: TRBD1; v_gene: TRBV27; CDR3nt: TGTGCCAGCAGTTTATCCTATACTAGGACAGGAGCTGGGTATGGCTACACCTTC; CDR3aa: CASSLSYTRTGAGYGYTF
abundance: -; j_gene: TRBJ2-1; d_gene: TRBD2; v_gene: TRBV9; CDR3nt: TGTGCCAGCAGCGTAGTGGCTAGCGGGAGCATCGCTGAGCAGTTCTTC; CDR3aa: CASSVVASGSIAEQFF
abundance: -; j_gene: TRBJ2-2; d_gene: -; v_gene: TRBV19; CDR3nt: TGTGCCAGTATATCCGGAGGGCACACCGGGGAGCTGTTTTTT; CDR3aa: CASISGGHTGELFF
abundance: -; j_gene: TRBJ2-1; d_gene: -; v_gene: TRBV10-3; CDR3nt: TGTGCCATCAGTTGGGGCACAGGGTACTCCTACAATGAGCAGTTCTTC; CDR3aa: CAISWGTGYSYNEQFF
abundance: -; j_gene: TRBJ2-7; d_gene: TRBD2; v_gene: TRBV10-1; CDR3nt: TGCGCCAGCAGTGACGGAAAGCGGGGCTCCTACGAGCAGTACTTC; CDR3aa: CASSDGKRGSYEQYF
abundance: -; j_gene: TRBJ2-3; d_gene: -; v_gene: TRBV10-2; CDR3nt: TGCGCCAGCAGTGATGCCAGCGATACCACAGATACGCAGTATTTT; CDR3aa: CASSDASDTTDTQYF
abundance: -; j_gene: TRBJ2-5; d_gene: -; v_gene: TRBV29-1; CDR3nt: TGCAGCGTTGAAAGACCCCCAGTGGCGGGAGAGACCCAGTACTTC; CDR3aa: CSVERPPVAGETQYF
abundance: -; j_gene: TRBJ2-4; d_gene: TRBD2; v_gene: TRBV7-2; CDR3nt: TGTGCCAGCAGCTTAGGCCGACTAGCGGACGGCACAAACATTCAGTACTTC; CDR3aa: CASSLGRLADGTNIQYF
abundance: -; j_gene: TRBJ1-4; d_gene: TRBD1; v_gene: TRBV27; CDR3nt: TGTGCCAGCAGTCGACAGGGAGTCTTAGGTGAAAAACTGTTTTTT; CDR3aa: CASSRQGVLGEKLFF
abundance: -; j_gene: TRBJ2-7; d_gene: TRBD2; v_gene: TRBV30; CDR3nt: TGTGCCTGTGGGCTAGCGGGAGCTCACGAGCAGTACTTC; CDR3aa: CACGLAGAHEQYF
abundance: -; j_gene: TRBJ2-3; d_gene: -; v_gene: TRBV30; CDR3nt: TGTGCCTGGAATCCTAGCCTAGATACGCAGTATTTT; CDR3aa: CAWNPSLDTQYF
abundance: -; j_gene: TRBJ1-4; d_gene: -; v_gene: TRBV11-2; CDR3nt: TGTGCCAGCAGCCAGAGTACGGCGGCGAAACTGTTTTTT; CDR3aa: CASSQSTAAKLFF
abundance: -; j_gene: TRBJ2-7; d_gene: TRBD2; v_gene: TRBV4-1; CDR3nt: TGCGCCAGCAGCCCTAGCGGAGGTGGGGAATACGAGCAGTACTTC; CDR3aa: CASSPSGGGEYEQYF
abundance: -; j_gene: TRBJ2-3; d_gene: TRBD2; v_gene: TRBV4-1; CDR3nt: TGCGCCAGCAGCCAAGGGGAGGGACGATCGGCGTATTTT; CDR3aa: CASSQGEGRSAYF
abundance: -; j_gene: TRBJ2-7; d_gene: TRBD2; v_gene: TRBV11-2; CDR3nt: TGTGCCAGCAGCTTAGAGGCTAGCGGGAGTTACGAGCAGTACTTC; CDR3aa: CASSLEASGSYEQYF
abundance: -; j_gene: TRBJ1-2; d_gene: -; v_gene: TRBV30; CDR3nt: TGTGCCTGGAGTCCCTCGTCCTCAGGGTTTGGGGGCTACACCTTC; CDR3aa: CAWSPSSSGFGGYTF
abundance: -; j_gene: TRBJ2-7; d_gene: -; v_gene: TRBV2; CDR3nt: TGTGCCAGCAGTTACCGACTAACACCCGACGAGCAGTACTTC; CDR3aa: CASSYRLTPDEQYF
abundance: once; j_gene: TRBJ2-1; d_gene: TRBD2; v_gene: TRBV5-1; CDR3nt: TGCGCCAGCAGCCGGTCGATAGCGGGAGTTATTAGTGAGCAGTTCTTC; CDR3aa: CASSRSIAGVISEQFF
abundance: -; j_gene: TRBJ2-1; d_gene: -; v_gene: TRBV4-2; CDR3nt: TGTGCCAGCAGCCAAGATAGAGGGCCCTACAATGAGCAGTTCTTC; CDR3aa: CASSQDRGPYNEQFF
abundance: -; j_gene: TRBJ2-1; d_gene: -; v_gene: TRBV2; CDR3nt: TGTGCCAGACAGGGCTGGAGGTACAATGAGCAGTTCTTC; CDR3aa: CARQGWRYNEQFF
abundance: -; j_gene: TRBJ1-2; d_gene: TRBD1; v_gene: TRBV6-4; CDR3nt: TGTGCCAGCAGAGCAGGGGGCGCTGACTATGGCTACACCTTC; CDR3aa: CASRAGGADYGYTF
abundance: once; j_gene: TRBJ2-7; d_gene: -; v_gene: TRBV18; CDR3nt: TGTGCCAGCTCACAACACGGAGGGAACGAGCAGTACTTC; CDR3aa: CASSQHGGNEQYF
abundance: once; j_gene: TRBJ2-7; d_gene: TRBD2; v_gene: TRBV7-9; CDR3nt: TGTGCCAGCAGCTCGGGACTAGCGGGAGGCCCCTTCTACGAGCAGTACTTC; CDR3aa: CASSSGLAGGPFYEQYF